The 15 T cell receptor beta chains below were found in one sample sequenced in a study of spatial heterogeneity in lung cancer. Indicated time point: sample taken at primary tumor resection. General study findings and limits: Mutation tallies in tumors tracked expanded intratumoral alpha and beta TCR counts.

MiXCR, run by TCRdb on the 5' RACE reads, gives a single entry per CDR3 protein. The table has roughly 16,000 distinct CDR3 sequences, 6% to 7.5% seen once. No antigens are known for them. The sample in question was lung tumor tissue, obtained at surgery. The source of these receptors is a female donor with early-stage non-small cell lung cancer.

This clonotype was picked up one time. A much larger clone lies one base from this, so it may be a read error. This beta chain was picked up by a library intended for alpha chains and is off target, so its count carries little meaning. The V gene is TRBV20-1, the J gene TRBJ1-2; maybe TRBD1 (6 bases). Germline V CDR1 and CDR2: DFQATT, SNEGSKA (reference sequence). The CDR3 is made up of 13 amino acids. The CDR3 sequence is CSATQGRNYGHTF. CDR3 nucleotides: TGCAGTGCTACACAGGGACGGAACTATGGCCACACCTTC.

In its sample, this clonotype was seen many times. This beta chain turned up in a library designed for alpha chains; as an off-target read, its abundance says little. The V gene is TRBV20-1, the J gene TRBJ2-2; D perhaps matches TRBD2 (5 bases). The CDR3 consists of 11 residues. Germline V gene data show CDR1 as DFQATT and CDR2 as SNEGSKA (reference sequence). Trimming stripped 5 bases from V and 5 bases from J, with 6 bases between. DNA for the CDR3: TGCAGTGCTCGGAGGACCGGGGAGCTGTTTTTT. Protein: CSARRTGELFF.

This clonotype turned up a few times. The library was prepared for alpha chains; this beta chain is a stray read, so its frequency means little. The chain has TRBV11-2 and TRBJ2-5; D not certain. This CDR3 comprises 13 residues. V lost 4 bases, J lost 1 base, and 7 bases lay in between. Germline loops: CDR1 SGHAT, CDR2 FQNNGV. The CDR3 DNA follows: TGTGCCAGCAGCTCCTTCGGCCAAGAGACCCAGTACTTC. This encodes CASSSFGQETQYF.

This clonotype has just a few counts. This beta chain is an off-target read within a library intended for alpha chains, so its frequency means little. This sequence joins TRBV3-1 and TRBJ2-1; D unresolved. CDR3 length: 12 residues. Per germline, CDR1 LGHDT and CDR2 YNNKEL (reference sequence). With 1 base removed from V and 16 bases from J, the gap between germline ends came to 14 bases. The CDR3 spells CASSQVGMSFFF. CDR3 DNA sequence: TGTGCCAGCAGCCAAGTGGGGATGAGCTTCTTCTTC.

This clonotype was seen repeatedly, ten times or more. This beta chain lies outside the target of a library built for alpha chains; its clone size means little. This chain joins TRBV7-2 and TRBJ2-5; tentative D call: TRBD2 (5 bases). This CDR3 contains 14 residues. Germline V gene lookup returns CDR1 SGHTA and CDR2 FQGNSA. V gave up 5 bases and J gave up 7 bases, with 17 bases separating them. As DNA, the CDR3 is TGTGCCAGCAGCCCCCCGGCCCGAGGAGGGACCCAGTACTTC. Its protein is CASSPPARGGTQYF.

In this sample, this clonotype turned up a few times. The library was built for alpha chains, so this beta chain is an off-target read and its size means little. V gene TRBV20-1 combines with J gene TRBJ2-7; 8 positions agree with TRBD1. The CDR3 loop spans 16 amino acids. The germline gives CDR1 DFQATT, CDR2 SNEGSKA (reference sequence). V lost 6 bases and J lost 0; bases outside the gene matches: 13. The CDR3 is CSAKESGTGASYEQYF. The CDR3 DNA is TGCAGTGCCAAGGAATCCGGGACAGGAGCCTCCTACGAGCAGTACTTC.

This clonotype was counted at least ten times. This beta chain is off target for a library built for alpha chains, so its abundance means little. The rearrangement links TRBV5-1 to TRBJ2-3; D gene ambiguous. Germline lookup yields CDR1 SGHRS and CDR2 YFSETQ. V dropped 0 bases and J dropped 2 bases, with 7 bases sitting between them. The CDR3 has 14 amino acids. This CDR3 is CASSLATVTDTQYF. DNA of the CDR3: TGCGCCAGCAGCTTGGCGACGGTCACAGATACGCAGTATTTT.

This clonotype was counted ten times or more. The library was built for alpha chains, so this beta chain is an off-target read and its size means little. This sequence joins TRBV6-2 or TRBV6-3 and TRBJ1-1, with a possible D match to TRBD1 (6 bases). The germline V gene encodes CDR1 MNHEY and CDR2 SVGEGT. The CDR3 has 14 amino acids. The V and J ends lost 2 bases and 4 bases respectively, with 11 bases between them. The CDR3 sequence: CASSYAGESTEAFF. CDR3 coding DNA: TGTGCCAGCAGTTACGCAGGGGAGAGCACTGAAGCTTTCTTT.

This clonotype was counted at least ten times. This beta chain slipped into a library made for alpha chains as a stray read, so its size is not meaningful. This chain connects TRBV15 to TRBJ2-1, with D perhaps matching TRBD2 (6 bases). The germline CDR1 and CDR2 sequences are LNHNV and YYDKDF (reference sequence). The CDR3 runs 15 residues. The V and J ends lost 3 bases and 4 bases respectively, with 13 bases between them. Written as DNA, the CDR3 is TGTGCCACCAGCAGCGAGCCTGCGGGGTACAATGAGCAGTTCTTC. Translated, it gives CATSSEPAGYNEQFF.

Ten or more counts support this clonotype. This beta chain is an off-target read within a library intended for alpha chains, so its frequency means little. The chain combines TRBV28 with TRBJ2-3; 11 nucleotides match TRBD1. Looked up from germline, CDR1 is MDHEN and CDR2 is SYDVKM. The CDR3 sequence is 15 residues long. The junction had 5 bases not matched to a gene; V was cut back by 5 bases and J by 4 bases. CDR3: CASSPRTGGSDTQYF. The CDR3 DNA sequence: TGTGCCAGCAGTCCACGGACAGGGGGCTCAGATACGCAGTATTTT.

This clonotype occurred many times. The size of this beta chain means little, since it is a stray read in a library made for alpha chains. V and J are TRBV28 and TRBJ1-1; the D is unclear. V gave up 7 bases and J gave up 9 bases, with 18 bases separating them. CDR3 length equals 13 residues. Germline-derived CDR1 and CDR2 are MDHEN and SYDVKM. CDR3 sequence reads: CASIRNPRAKAFF. The CDR3 coding sequence is TGTGCCAGCATCAGGAATCCAAGAGCGAAAGCTTTCTTT.

This clonotype appeared many times. Found in a library prepared for alpha chains, this beta chain is an off-target read, and its abundance has little meaning. CDR3 in amino acids: CASSIRAGGYYEQYF. The CDR3 nucleotides read TGTGCCAGCAGTATCCGAGCGGGGGGTTACTACGAGCAGTACTTC. This chain uses TRBV6-1 with TRBJ2-7; 9 bases are a match to TRBD2. The CDR3 covers 15 residues. Germline V gene lookup returns CDR1 MNHNS and CDR2 SASEGT. V lost 5 bases and J lost 3; bases outside the gene matches: 8.

This clonotype was seen once. A junction end diverges from the germline sequence, so it may reflect a read error. Being off target in a library aimed at alpha chains, this beta chain has a size of little meaning. This sequence joins TRBV29-1 and TRBJ2-2; 9 bases are a match to TRBD1. The CDR3 is 17 amino acids. Germline CDR1 reads SQVTM; CDR2 reads ANQGSEA. The CDR3 sequence: CSVKETPGQGPPGELFF. As DNA, the CDR3 is TGCAGCGTTAAAGAAACACCGGGACAGGGTCCCCCCGGGGAGCTGTTTTTT.

This clonotype was picked up many times. Since it is a stray read in a library aimed at alpha chains, this beta chain has a size that is not meaningful. The chain is built from TRBV11-3 and TRBJ2-1, with TRBD1 matching 7 bases. Trimming removed 2 bases from V and 10 bases from J; junction bases left unmatched: 2. This CDR3 comprises 12 residues. CDR1 is SGHNT, CDR2 YENEEA, per germline. CDR3 residues: CASSLTTGEQFF. As DNA, the CDR3 is TGTGCCAGCAGCTTAACGACAGGGGAGCAGTTCTTC.

A word on this clonotype: This beta chain is an unintended read in a library built for alpha chains; its size means little. This chain links TRBV11-3 with TRBJ2-5; TRBD2 might be the D (5 bases). Germline CDR1 SGHNT, CDR2 YENEEA. The V gene lost 5 bases and the J gene lost 4 bases, with 11 bases spanning the gap. This CDR3 is 13 amino acids long. Written as DNA, the CDR3 is TGTGCCAGCAGCCAACGCAGCGGAGAGACCCAGTACTTC. The encoded protein is CASSQRSGETQYF.